This T cell receptor beta chain appears in the sequencing data of a study of regulatory T cells in long-lasting Graves disease (dated by TCRdb to the early 2020s). About the investigation overall: Patients with newly diagnosed Graves' disease had been on antithyroid drugs for under 3 months. Persistent Graves' disease patients were compared with newly diagnosed Graves' disease patients by peripheral blood TCR sequencing and RNA sequencing. The study was conducted in China and was registered as a clinical trial. A total of around 35 samples underwent TCR sequencing, from around 13 patients with persistent Graves' disease and 20 or so patients with newly diagnosed Graves' disease. Points the paper makes about the study in general: More public clonotypes were shared among persistent patients (2,741) than among newly diagnosed patients (approximately 1,000). Compared with newly diagnosed patients, patients with persistent Graves' disease had lower TCR Shannon entropy and fewer highly expanded clones, which suggests clonal expansion. Sequencing and analysis were limited to the TCR beta chain. Peripheral blood alone was examined, since thyroid tissue, which constituted the primary lesion, could not be accessed. The small sample size was acknowledged by the authors as a limitation that may reduce accuracy.

This clonotype came up many times. It lacks a known antigen. Per-base quality was not reported, and no clone a single base away is much larger than it. Library preparation used multiplex PCR. The listed sequencing device is Illumina HiSeq 4000. TCR beta libraries were built with iRepertoire HTBI primers and Arm-PCR amplification of CDR3 regions. Before sequencing, the PCR products went through gel purification. For the original study's pipeline: Across samples, around 58 TRBV and roughly 15 TRBJ segments were identified and used for gene usage analysis of CDR3 amino acid clonotypes. COPE and FqMerger were used to merge filtered high-quality paired reads into contigs. Contigs were aligned with BLAST to IMGT TRBV, TRBD and TRBJ reference genes, and CDR3 was defined per IMGT. Any clonotype with a frequency above 0.1% was counted as a highly expanded clone. Repertoire diversity was measured by Shannon entropy, and V-J evenness by the Gini coefficient. A clonotype was considered public if more than one individual shared it. TCRdb trimmed the raw reads at Q25, called clones with MiXCR and kept productive beta chains. Rows are combined by CDR3 protein, so each entry shows the most common genes and DNA. The V and J calls were not made by the authors but by TCRdb's processing. The sample table holds under 500,000 distinct CDR3 sequences, of which less than 20% were seen once. Over 8.5% of the sample is in the top ten clones.

According to the study, the label for this sample's time point signals: newly diagnosed GD, antithyroid drugs for less than 3 months. RNA was extracted from PBMCs in TRIzol for both TCR sequencing and RNA sequencing. The diagnosis of Graves' disease was made according to American Thyroid Association guidelines. Patients were recruited from an endocrinology department in Xi'an, China. From each patient, around 9 milliliters of peripheral blood was collected into an EDTA anticoagulant tube. Ficoll Paque Plus density gradient separation was used to isolate PBMCs, and no further T cell sorting was done. An Agilent 2100 Bioanalyzer and agarose gel were used to check RNA quality, while a NanoDrop 2000 measured RNA concentration. This sample also appeared in a second study, on T cells in Graves' hyperthyroidism and ophthalmopathy. The second study reports: Stable Graves' hyperthyroidism was defined as the absence of progression to ophthalmopathy over 18 months of follow-up. Hyperthyroidism patients were newly diagnosed, with disease duration under 2 months, and aged 18 to 65 years. The study excluded patients with uncontrolled infections, other autoimmune diseases, pregnancy or lactation. Clinical symptoms, serum thyroxine and TRAb, thyroid ultrasound, and orbital computed tomography formed the basis for the diagnoses. The first round of RT-PCR for the TCR CDR3 was performed with the HTBI primer set and the Qiagen OneStep RT-PCR kit. Blood samples also contained most of the expanded thyroid clonotypes (frequency above 0.001), which suggests that blood repertoires may reflect thyroid immune responses. A 13 V-J signature model separated ophthalmopathy from stable hyperthyroidism, with just over 85% sensitivity and roughly 84% specificity in cross-validation and 80%/75% in testing. During validation, the model predicted progression to ophthalmopathy a median of around 7 months ahead of onset, with more than 60% sensitivity and roughly 72% specificity. To identify TCR V-J signatures that set the groups apart, the researchers used a discovery cohort of 90 to 100 patients, made up of fewer than 50 with Graves' ophthalmopathy and 57 with stable Graves' hyperthyroidism. Prospective prediction of ophthalmopathy was tested in an independent validation cohort consisting of under 20 hyperthyroidism patients and about 17 patients who later progressed to ophthalmopathy. For training and testing, the 100 or so patients in the discovery cohort were randomly divided in a 7:3 ratio. Thyroid tissue and blood T-cell repertoires from six Graves' hyperthyroidism patients were also compared in the study. Following sampling, methimazole starting at 30 mg daily was given to hyperthyroidism patients, and high-dose intravenous methylprednisolone was given to ophthalmopathy patients. Libraries were constructed in a second round of multiplex PCR, after which size selection and purification were performed. Paired-end sequencing of the libraries was performed with 100 bp reads on an Illumina HiSeq2000. SOAPnuke was used to process the raw data, with reads discarded if the reads contained adapters or uncalled bases, had a mean Phred below 15, or lacked an exact constant-primer or identifier match. COPE v1.2.5 was used to merge the high-quality paired reads, and each unique nucleotide sequence was defined as a clonotype. Clonotypes were aligned to IMGT TRBV, TRBD and TRBJ reference segments using MiTCR v1.1. Analysis was restricted to V-J combinations with a frequency above 0.0001, which covered just over 98% of repertoires. The TCS score was defined as F50 (clonal expansion) divided by E x V (chaos), with BLOSUM62-based TCRdist calculated between CDR3 peptides within each V-J. Welch's t-statistics and random forest reduced roughly 540 V-J features to roughly 13, which were used in a naive Bayes classifier (R e1071). Sample size was not statistically predetermined, and blinding of investigators to group allocation was not performed. According to the paper, TCR Vbeta CDR3 sequencing was carried out on over 130 peripheral blood samples, which came from fewer than 50 ophthalmopathy, roughly 75 hyperthyroidism and about 17 progressor patients.

Sample: peripheral blood mononuclear cells (PBMCs), taken at new diagnosis, from a patient treated with antithyroid drugs. This TCR came from a woman aged 25 to 39 with Graves disease. Donor details come from another sample of the same person, matched by shared clones.

Here the CDR3 is given as CATSDFRTDTQYF. The nucleotides are TGTGCCACCAGTGATTTCCGGACGGATACGCAGTATTTT. Recombination joined TRBV24-1 with TRBJ2-3; the D gene cannot be named for sure. Reading the germline V gene gives CDR1 KGHDR and CDR2 SFDVKD. Including the terminal cysteine and phenylalanine, the CDR3 comprises 13 residues. Only the CDR3 region is kept as DNA, spanning 39 bases read in frame from base 1. The V end loses 1 base and the J end loses 6 bases, and a stretch of 7 bases separates them.